A selection of T cell receptor beta chains follows, all from one sample in a study of shared T cell receptors in the human thymus. Some clones are missing from TCRdb's copy, which holds only in-frame ones; the method was immunoSEQ multiplex PCR. The data contain tens of thousands of clones, 90% to 95% of them singletons. The sample taken for sequencing was thymocytes. The receptors stem from a human donor. Both conserved end residues are part of each CDR3. The D gene is left open where the match is weak. Part of the rows lack a size; the others show once, few, many or a class for expanded clones.

CDR3 | DNA | D | V | size | J | length
CASSLDRTPHKPYEQYF | TGTGCCAGCAGCTTAGATAGGACACCTCATAAACCCTACGAGCAGTACTTC | - | TRBV11-3 | - | TRBJ2-7 | 17
CASSPLGRGQNTEAFF | TGTGCCAGCAGTCCACTGGGGAGGGGGCAAAACACTGAAGCTTTCTTT | TRBD1 | TRBV27 | - | TRBJ1-1 | 16
CASSRKAEGVPNTGELFF | TGCGCCAGCAGCAGAAAGGCTGAGGGGGTCCCGAACACCGGGGAGCTGTTTTTT | - | TRBV5-1 | - | TRBJ2-2 | 18
CATFRGGRVF | TGTGCCACCTTCCGGGGGGGCAGGGTCTTC | TRBD2 | TRBV2 | - | TRBJ2-1 | 10
CASWFSGGPRKYF | TGTGCCAGCTGGTTCAGCGGGGGGCCACGTAAGTACTTC | TRBD2 | TRBV6-4 | once | TRBJ2-5 | 13
CASSWRHRGLGGNQPQHF | TGCGCCAGCAGCTGGAGGCACAGGGGGCTGGGGGGCAATCAGCCCCAGCATTTT | TRBD1 | TRBV4-3 | - | TRBJ1-5 | 18
CASSLVRAFGVYEQYF | TGTGCCAGCAGCTTAGTGAGGGCCTTCGGGGTCTACGAGCAGTACTTC | - | TRBV11-2 | - | TRBJ2-7 | 16
CASSPRQGRYGYTF | TGCGCCAGCAGCCCTCGACAGGGCCGGTATGGCTACACCTTC | TRBD1 | TRBV5-1 | - | TRBJ1-2 | 14
CASSLAPRRGRGDLRTQYF | TGTGCCAGCAGCTTAGCCCCTAGACGAGGGCGGGGAGACCTCCGTACGCAGTATTTT | - | TRBV11-2 | - | TRBJ2-3 | 19
CASSEALCGRGANEQFF | TGTGCCAGCAGTGAAGCGCTCTGTGGTAGGGGAGCGAATGAGCAGTTCTTC | - | TRBV2 | - | TRBJ2-1 | 17
CASSSFGPGQNEQFF | TGTGCCAGCAGCTCGTTTGGACCCGGCCAAAATGAGCAGTTCTTC | - | TRBV5-8 | once | TRBJ2-1 | 15
CASSQPWGGEAFF | TGCGCCAGCAGCCAGCCGTGGGGGGGTGAAGCTTTCTTT | - | TRBV5-1 | - | TRBJ1-1 | 13
CASSQEGVQNNEQFF | TGCGCCAGCAGCCAAGAAGGAGTCCAAAACAATGAGCAGTTCTTC | - | TRBV4-3 | - | TRBJ2-1 | 15
CSGSERMNTEAFF | TGCAGCGGGTCGGAGAGGATGAACACTGAAGCTTTCTTT | - | TRBV29-1 | - | TRBJ1-1 | 13
CAISGGRFRGVPSTDTQYF | TGTGCCATCTCGGGGGGCCGGTTTCGGGGCGTCCCTAGCACAGATACGCAGTATTTT | - | TRBV10-3 | once | TRBJ2-3 | 19
CASSLDRLAGEGLYNEQFF | TGTGCCAGCAGCTTAGATCGACTAGCGGGGGAGGGGCTCTACAATGAGCAGTTCTTC | TRBD2 | TRBV11-2 | - | TRBJ2-1 | 19
CASSLQRGGETQYF | TGTGCCAGCAGCCTACAGCGCGGGGGGGAGACCCAGTACTTC | TRBD2 | TRBV7-4 | - | TRBJ2-5 | 14
CASSLAGVNEQFF | TGTGCCAGCAGCTTAGCCGGGGTGAATGAGCAGTTCTTC | - | TRBV7-2 | - | TRBJ2-1 | 13
CASSQDRTSGSYEQYF | TGCGCCAGCAGCCAAGATAGGACTAGTGGCTCCTACGAGCAGTACTTC | TRBD2 | TRBV4-1 | - | TRBJ2-7 | 16
CASSLVGKEIGELFF | TGCGCCAGCAGCTTGGTCGGTAAGGAGATCGGGGAGCTGTTTTTT | - | TRBV5-1 | - | TRBJ2-2 | 15
CASSRIKTGRLQETQYF | TGCGCCAGCAGCCGGATAAAAACGGGACGGCTCCAAGAGACCCAGTACTTC | - | TRBV4-1 | - | TRBJ2-5 | 17
CASSIEPREPTGLGSPLHF | TGTGCCAGTAGTATAGAACCTCGCGAACCGACAGGGCTGGGATCACCCCTCCACTTT | TRBD1 | TRBV19 | - | TRBJ1-6 | 19
CASRSTGNEGYTF | TGCGCCAGCAGATCGACAGGGAATGAGGGCTACACCTTC | TRBD1 | TRBV5-1 | - | TRBJ1-2 | 13
CASSRQSWGAYNEQFF | TGTGCCAGCAGCCGCCAGTCGTGGGGGGCCTACAATGAGCAGTTCTTC | - | TRBV7-3 | - | TRBJ2-1 | 16